This entry is about one TCR beta chain. The sample originates from a study of cytomegalovirus exposure and HLA in healthy donors. Sequenced by immunoSEQ multiplex PCR; TCRdb stores in-frame clones only, minus some. The sample gives about 57,000 clones, just over 90% of which show up once; roughly 6% is in the top ten. The donors were in the roughly 110-subject validation cohort, distinct from the approximately 730-subject first cohort. What was sequenced was PBMCs. The sequence derives from a woman between 18 and 29 years old in good health and CMV-seronegative.

The CDR3 bases are TGTGCCAGCAGCCAAGAGCCTCGACTAGCATTAGATACGCAGTATTTT. Protein product: CASSQEPRLALDTQYF. The chain couples TRBV4-2 to TRBJ2-3; TRBD2 matches at 7 bases. The junction had 8 bases not matched to a gene; V was cut back by 0 bases and J by 5 bases. There are 16 residues in the CDR3. Germline V gene sequence: CDR1 LGHNA, CDR2 YNFKEQ.